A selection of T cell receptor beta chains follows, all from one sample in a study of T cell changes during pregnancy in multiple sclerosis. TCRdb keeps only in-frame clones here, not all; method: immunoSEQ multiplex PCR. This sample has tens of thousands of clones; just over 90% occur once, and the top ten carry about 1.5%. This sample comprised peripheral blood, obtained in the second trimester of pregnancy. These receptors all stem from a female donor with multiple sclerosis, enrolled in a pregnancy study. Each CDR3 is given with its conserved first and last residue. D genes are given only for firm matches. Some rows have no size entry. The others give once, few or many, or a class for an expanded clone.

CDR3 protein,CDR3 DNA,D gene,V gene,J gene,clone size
CSARTGDTQYF,TGCAGTGCTAGGACGGGAGATACGCAGTATTTT,.,TRBV20-1,TRBJ2-3,.
CASSRDRGYEQYF,TGTGCCAGCAGTCGGGACAGGGGTTACGAGCAGTACTTC,TRBD1,TRBV6-6,TRBJ2-7,.
CASSLAQGYEQYF,TGCGCCAGCAGCTTGGCCCAGGGTTACGAGCAGTACTTC,.,TRBV5-1,TRBJ2-7,.
CASRTRDGGSYEQYF,TGTGCCAGTAGGACCCGGGACGGGGGCTCCTACGAGCAGTACTTC,.,TRBV19,TRBJ2-7,.
CASSPDTVYNEQFF,TGTGCCAGCAGCCCAGACACTGTCTACAATGAGCAGTTCTTC,.,TRBV11-2,TRBJ2-1,.
CASSFLPNSGTGGKDTQYF,TGTGCCAGCAGCTTCTTACCCAACTCCGGGACAGGGGGCAAAGATACGCAGTATTTT,TRBD1,TRBV13,TRBJ2-3,.
CASSLTGQSAEQYF,TGTGCCAGCAGCTTAACAGGACAGTCCGCCGAGCAGTACTTC,.,TRBV7-3,TRBJ2-7,.
CASSFRPGQGNIQYF,TGTGCCAGCAGCTTCAGACCCGGACAGGGAAACATTCAGTACTTC,TRBD1,TRBV11-1,TRBJ2-4,.
CASSLWVGGYTDTQYF,TGTGCCAGCAGTTTATGGGTCGGGGGGTACACAGATACGCAGTATTTT,TRBD2,TRBV28,TRBJ2-3,once
CASSRSDTRDLTF,TGTGCCAGCAGCAGGTCGGACACCCGCGACCTGACTTTC,.,TRBV7-3,TRBJ2-6,once
CASSSTKVQAQFF,TGCGCCAGCAGCTCGACTAAGGTTCAAGCGCAGTTCTTC,.,TRBV5-1,TRBJ2-1,.
CASSPLTGINSPLHF,TGTGCCAGCAGTCCCCTGACGGGGATTAATTCACCCCTCCACTTT,.,TRBV6-1,TRBJ1-6,few
CASSQDFRQGVGYTF,TGCGCCAGCAGCCAAGATTTCCGACAGGGGGTCGGCTACACCTTC,TRBD1,TRBV4-3,TRBJ1-2,.
CSAVRSGNTGELFF,TGCAGCGCAGTCCGGTCGGGGAACACCGGGGAGCTGTTTTTT,.,TRBV29-1,TRBJ2-2,.